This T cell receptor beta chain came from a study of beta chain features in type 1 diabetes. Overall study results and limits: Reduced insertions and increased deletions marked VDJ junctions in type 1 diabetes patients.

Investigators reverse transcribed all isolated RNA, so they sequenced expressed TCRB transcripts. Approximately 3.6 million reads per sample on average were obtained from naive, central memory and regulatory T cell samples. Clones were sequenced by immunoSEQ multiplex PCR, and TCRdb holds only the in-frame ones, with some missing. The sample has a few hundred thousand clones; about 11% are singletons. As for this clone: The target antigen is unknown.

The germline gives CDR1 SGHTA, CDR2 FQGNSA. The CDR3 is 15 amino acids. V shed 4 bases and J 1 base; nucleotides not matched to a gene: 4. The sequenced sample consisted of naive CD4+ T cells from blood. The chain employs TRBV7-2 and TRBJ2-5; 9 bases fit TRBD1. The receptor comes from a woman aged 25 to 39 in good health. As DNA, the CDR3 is TGTGCCAGCAGCTGGGACAGGGCTATCCAAGAGACCCAGTACTTC. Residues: CASSWDRAIQETQYF.